This T cell receptor (beta chain) was profiled in a study of graft-versus-host responses after intestinal transplantation. This table comes from immunoSEQ multiplex PCR, and its TCRdb copy is limited to in-frame clones, with some not included. In the table there are 80,000 to 95,000 clones, just over 90% of which are singletons. This CDR3 has 14 residues. Germline CDR1 reads MNHEY; CDR2 reads SMNVEV (reference sequence). The V end was cut by 2 bases, the J end by 7 bases, with 14 bases between. As concerns this clone: What it recognizes is unknown.

The V gene is TRBV27, the J gene TRBJ2-5; TRBD1 is a possible D gene (6 bases). This clonotype was obtained from a human donor who received an intestinal transplant. Sequencing was performed on unstimulated CD8+ T cells sorted from spleen or lymph node cells, taken before intestinal transplant. Here the CDR3 reads CASSLPGPGATQYF. CDR3 bases: TGTGCCAGCAGTTTACCCGGGCCAGGGGCGACCCAGTACTTC.